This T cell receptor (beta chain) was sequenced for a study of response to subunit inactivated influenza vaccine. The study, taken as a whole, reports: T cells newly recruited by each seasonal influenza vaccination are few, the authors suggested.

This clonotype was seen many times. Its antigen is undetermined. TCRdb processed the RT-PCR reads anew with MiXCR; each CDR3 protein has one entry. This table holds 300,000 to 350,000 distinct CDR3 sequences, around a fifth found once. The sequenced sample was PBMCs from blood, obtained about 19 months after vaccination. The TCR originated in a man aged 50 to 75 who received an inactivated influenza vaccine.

CDR3 loop: CASTFDRVAFF. The CDR3 bases are TGTGCCAGCACCTTTGACAGGGTAGCTTTCTTT. The gene calls are TRBV2 and TRBJ1-1, with TRBD1 matching 7 bases. Germline values: CDR1 SNHLY, CDR2 FYNNEI. V shed 7 bases, J shed 10 bases, and the junction held 6 bases outside the gene matches. This CDR3 spans 11 amino acids.